This T cell receptor (beta chain) was recorded in a study of Ad26.COV2.S vaccination and SARS-CoV-2 variants (dated by TCRdb to about 2021). Notes on the research overall: Vaccine-arm donors came from COV1001, a multicentre, randomized, double-blind, placebo-controlled phase I-IIa trial of Ad26.COV2.S in healthy adults. The specificity and breadth of SARS-CoV-2-reactive T cell receptors after Ad26.COV2.S vaccination were assessed by TCRbeta repertoire sequencing. Trial participants were randomized into five groups of five: low-dose or high-dose Ad26.COV2.S given once or twice, or placebo on both occasions. A total of some 30 samples were included in the TCR-sequenced set, comprising about 20 Ad26.COV2.S vaccine recipients, 5 placebo recipients and 8 SARS-CoV-2 convalescent individuals. Ad26.COV2.S was administered intramuscularly at 5 x 10^10 or 1 x 10^11 viral particles, either as a single shot or as two shots given 56 days apart. Blinding of investigators to trial group allocation was maintained during experiments and outcome assessment.

Regarding this clone: Its target antigen remains unknown. The sample holds no much larger clone one base away, and base qualities are not on file.

The cysteine opens and the phenylalanine closes a CDR3 of 13 amino acids. Just CDR3 DNA is preserved here, 39 bases in frame from base 1. V and J lose 3 bases and 4 bases, and a span of 7 bases separates them. CDR1 LNHDA and CDR2 SQIVND are derived from the germline V gene (reference sequence). This specimen's treatment or condition label, interpreted: approximately 18 received Ad26.COV2.S at low or high dose, single or two shots; five or six received placebo; per-sample allocation not given. Repertoires of vaccine and placebo recipients were sequenced from samples collected on day 63 after the first injection. Between 29 July and 7 August 2020, Cohort 1b enrolled around 25 adults aged 18-55 years at one site in Boston, USA. Ad26.COV2.S was a replication-incompetent adenovirus type 26 vector that expressed a prefusion-stabilized SARS-CoV-2 spike protein derived from the original Wuhan strain. Beyond this particular receptor, the publication reports: Non-spike TCR breadth was comparable between vaccine and placebo recipients, consistent with the vaccine containing only spike. Ad26.COV2.S recipients had higher spike-specific TCR breadth than placebo recipients (P = 0.0014). After vaccination, substantial breadth of spike-specific CD8+ and CD4+ T cell responses was reported. The study was not powered for comparison of responses between vaccine doses or regimens. It was noted by the authors that total T cell responses may have been underestimated by the TCR breadth and depth analyses.

The immunoSEQ Assay was the method used to sequence TCRbeta CDR3 regions. After extraction, genomic DNA underwent amplification by bias-controlled multiplex PCR, followed by high-throughput sequencing. Per the source publication's procedure: Collapsing and filtering of sequences were performed to quantify the absolute abundance of each unique TCRbeta CDR3 region. T cell fraction was estimated by normalization of TCRbeta template counts to usable DNA, with usable DNA being measured through amplification of reference genes present in all nucleated cells. Repertoire TCRs were annotated as SARS-CoV-2-specific by exact matching of V gene, CDR3 amino acid sequence and J gene to a known reactive TCR set. The reference SARS-CoV-2 TCR set came from MIRA and was filtered for enrichment in COVID-19-positive ImmuneCODE repertoires, removing public or cross-reactive TCRs. Drawing on the MIRA antigens, annotated TCRs were analysed further at the level of specific ORF or position within ORF. Breadth was defined as the number of annotated unique rearrangements divided by the total number of unique productive rearrangements, and depth was defined as the summed frequency of the annotated unique rearrangements. Group comparisons of TCR breadth used two-sided Wilcoxon rank-sum tests. In its TCRdb copy, this immuneACCESS table keeps in-frame sequences only and misses some clones. Where compared with another copy, unresolved V genes explain less than half of these, and the others have no known cause. That table furnishes V, J and clone size, whereas the DNA furnished D and trimming. Within this sample are about 400,000 clones, with roughly 90% of them counted one time only. Of the sample, around 1.7% is held by the ten largest clones.

The sequence derives from a person aged 18-60 years who received the Ad26.COV2.S COVID-19 vaccine or a placebo. The source was peripheral blood, collected in a trial of Ad26.COV2.S vaccine versus placebo. This sequence uses TRBV19 and TRBJ2-4; no D gene is confidently identified. The sequenced DNA is TGTGCCAGTAGTATTGGAAGAAAAAACATTCAGTACTTC. It specifies CASSIGRKNIQYF.